This T cell receptor beta chain derives from a study of blood T cells in healthy people across ages. Germline trimming cut 6 bases from V and 0 bases from J; bases unmatched to any gene: 7. CDR1 is MNHEY and CDR2 is SMNVEV in the germline V gene (reference sequence). The CDR3 spans 15 residues. Next came a second PCR, run for roughly 6 to 11 cycles, which used a sample-barcoded 5' primer along with a J-beta primer mix. TCRdb re-analysed the 5' RACE reads in MiXCR, keeping a single row per CDR3 protein. Among about 680,000 distinct CDR3 sequences listed, roughly 49% were seen once. The chain combines TRBV27 with TRBJ1-2; 7 bases line up with TRBD1. The sequence was obtained from a woman aged 55-75 years in good health. Material for sequencing was blood. CDR3 DNA: TGTGCCAGCAGCTACCAGGGGGGGGCTAACTATGGCTACACCTTC. Amino acid sequence: CASSYQGGANYGYTF.